This T cell receptor (beta chain) is from a study of T cell repertoires in cytomegalovirus infection. Overall study: Public TCR beta signatures were indicative of both CMV infection and a matching HLA type. Study findings and constraints: Clonotypes of TCR beta that were HLA-C-restricted and CMV-specific dominated the ex vivo response.

Regarding this clonotype: Antigen specificity is unknown.

CDR1 and CDR2 from the germline V gene are SEHNR and FQNEAQ (reference sequence). V lost 2 bases and J lost 0, with 10 bases in between. This CDR3 has 15 residues. In TCRdb, the reads were re-called with MiXCR into one record per CDR3 protein. The sample consists of around 900,000 distinct CDR3 sequences, roughly 30% of them appearing once. The starting material was cultured CD8+ T cells from PBMCs, obtained from culture after CMV antigen stimulation. The clonotype was recovered from a human donor in good health (CMV status not recorded). Some clones in this sample may be carry-over from other donors' samples. The rearrangement uses TRBV7-9 and TRBJ1-2; D call uncertain. Here the CDR3 reads CASSLIQTANYGYTF. DNA of the CDR3: TGTGCCAGCAGCTTAATTCAGACTGCTAACTATGGCTACACCTTC.